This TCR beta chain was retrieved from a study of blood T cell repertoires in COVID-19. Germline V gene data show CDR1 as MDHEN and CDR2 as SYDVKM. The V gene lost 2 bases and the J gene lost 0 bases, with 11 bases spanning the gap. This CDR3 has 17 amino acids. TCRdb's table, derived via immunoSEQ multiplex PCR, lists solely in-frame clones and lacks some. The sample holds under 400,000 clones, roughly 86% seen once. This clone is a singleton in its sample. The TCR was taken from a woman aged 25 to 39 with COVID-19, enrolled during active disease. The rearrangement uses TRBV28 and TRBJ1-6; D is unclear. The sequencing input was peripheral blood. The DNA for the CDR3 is TGTGCCAGCAGTTTAAAAACGTGGAGCTCCTATAATTCACCCCTCCACTTT. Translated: CASSLKTWSSYNSPLHF.